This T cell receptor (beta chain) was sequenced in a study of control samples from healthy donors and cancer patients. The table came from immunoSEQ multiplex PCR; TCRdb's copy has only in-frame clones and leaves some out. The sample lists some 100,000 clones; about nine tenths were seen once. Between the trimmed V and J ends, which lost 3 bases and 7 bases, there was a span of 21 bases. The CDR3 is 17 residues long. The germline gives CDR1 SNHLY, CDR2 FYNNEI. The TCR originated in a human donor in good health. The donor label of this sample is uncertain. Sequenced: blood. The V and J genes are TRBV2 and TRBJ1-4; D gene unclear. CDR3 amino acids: CASSDLSVVGRSEKLFF. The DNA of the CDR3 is TGTGCCAGCAGTGATCTTTCTGTGGTGGGTAGGAGTGAAAAACTGTTTTTT. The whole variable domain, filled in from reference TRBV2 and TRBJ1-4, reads EPEVTQTPSHQVTQMGQEVILRCVPISNHLYFYWYRQILGQKVEFLVSFYNNEISEKSEIFDDQFSVERPDGSNFTLKIRSTKLEDSAMYFCASSDLSVVGRSEKLFFGSGTQLSVL.